One sample yielded the 21 T cell receptor beta chains listed below, sequenced in a study of T-cell memory formation after mild COVID-19. TCRdb used MiXCR to reprocess the 5' RACE reads, holding one entry per CDR3 protein. The repertoire holds some 280,000 distinct CDR3 sequences, with roughly 17% as singletons. The sequencing sample was made of PBMCs or a T cell subset sorted from them (not recorded which). All receptors come from a man aged 18-30 years who had mild COVID-19 (a few samples of this study predate the infection). Cell type and time point are not known.

This rearrangement joins TRBV24-1 to TRBJ2-3, with TRBD2 as a possible D gene (6 bases). CDR3 size: 14 residues. In germline, CDR1 is KGHDR, CDR2 SFDVKD. The ends were cut back, 3 bases at V and 3 bases at J, with 9 bases in the middle. The CDR3 region is CATSDLGRTDTQYF. The CDR3 nucleotides are TGTGCCACCAGTGATCTCGGGAGAACAGATACGCAGTATTTT.

This clonotype was detected only a few times. The chain combines TRBV4-3 with TRBJ2-3, with D uncertain. The V and J ends lost 3 bases and 0 bases respectively, with 16 bases between them. From germline, CDR1 is LGHNA and CDR2 YSLEER. This CDR3 region has 17 residues. CDR3 in amino acids: CASSQRHYMSSTDTQYF. CDR3 DNA: TGCGCCAGCAGCCAGAGACATTACATGAGCAGCACAGATACGCAGTATTTT.

V gene TRBV5-1 combines with J gene TRBJ1-6; no definite D call. From germline, CDR1 is SGHRS and CDR2 YFSETQ. The V end was cut by 5 bases, the J end by 5 bases, with 11 bases between. The CDR3 loop spans 14 amino acids. The CDR3 DNA sequence: TGCGCCAGCAGAGACGGATCGGATAATTCACCCCTCCACTTT. Encoded protein: CASRDGSDNSPLHF.

The V gene is TRBV12-3 or TRBV12-4, the J gene TRBJ1-2; 8 nucleotides agree with TRBD1. J lost 6 bases, V lost 1 base, and 13 bases had no gene match. CDR3 length: 17 amino acids. The CDR3 spells CASSLGDWTGFFHGYTF. CDR3 nucleotide sequence: TGTGCCAGCAGTTTAGGGGATTGGACAGGGTTTTTTCATGGCTACACCTTC.

The chain links TRBV7-3 to TRBJ2-3; 7 bases line up with TRBD2. The CDR3 covers 14 residues. The V and J ends lost 4 bases and 6 bases, in that order; junction bases with no gene match: 7. CDR1 is SGHTA, CDR2 FQGTGA, per germline. The DNA of the CDR3 is TGTGCCAGCAGCTCCCGACTAGCAGGTGATACGCAGTATTTT. Translating gives CASSSRLAGDTQYF.

The rearrangement uses TRBV11-2 and TRBJ2-7; D gene uncertain. Looked up from germline, CDR1 is SGHAT and CDR2 is FQNNGV. The V end lost 3 bases, the J end lost 4 bases, and 7 bases lay between the germline ends. The CDR3 covers 12 residues. CDR3 loop: CASSFVRYEQYV. The CDR3 nucleotides read TGTGCCAGCAGCTTTGTCCGATACGAGCAGTACGTC.

This rearrangement joins TRBV5-1 to TRBJ1-1; TRBD1 matches 7 bases. Per germline, CDR1 SGHRS and CDR2 YFSETQ. This CDR3 region has 16 residues. V dropped 0 bases and J dropped 5; count of bases not matched to a gene: 10. The CDR3 reads CASSLDAQGIGTEAFF. In DNA, the CDR3 is TGCGCCAGCAGCTTGGATGCACAGGGGATAGGGACTGAAGCTTTCTTT.

This clonotype was found a few times. The CDR3 DNA is TGTGCCAGCTTCGGACAGCGCACCGGGGAGCTGTTTTTT. This translates into CASFGQRTGELFF. The chain couples TRBV7-9 to TRBJ2-2, with D possibly matching TRBD1 (6 bases). Germline CDR1 and CDR2: SEHNR and FQNEAQ (reference sequence). The CDR3 consists of 13 residues. V dropped 8 bases and J dropped 4 bases, with 11 bases sitting between them.

This clonotype was observed a few times. The chain carries TRBV5-1 and TRBJ2-1; 12 nucleotides match TRBD2. CDR3 length: 15 residues. Germline V gene lookup returns CDR1 SGHRS and CDR2 YFSETQ. After removal of 2 bases from V and 9 bases from J, the junction contained 6 bases not matched to a gene. The CDR3 DNA sequence: TGCGCCAGCAGCTTAGCTAGCGGGGGGGCGCGTGAGCAGTTCTTC. Translated: CASSLASGGAREQFF.

The chain uses TRBV9 and TRBJ2-5, with a weak D call TRBD1 (6 bases). The V end was cut by 3 bases, the J end by 5 bases, with 11 bases between. The CDR3 runs to 13 residues. CDR1 and CDR2 from the germline V gene are SGDLS and YYNGEE. The CDR3 is CASSAQGLETQYF. CDR3 bases: TGTGCCAGCAGCGCACAGGGATTGGAGACCCAGTACTTC.

In its sample, this clonotype was seen many times. V usage is TRBV11-2 and J usage is TRBJ2-1; 10 nucleotides align to TRBD1. V trimming: 5 bases; J trimming: 4 bases; junction bases outside the gene matches: 17. The germline V gene has CDR1 SGHAT and CDR2 FQNNGV. This CDR3 is 19 amino acids long. The CDR3 bases are TGTGCCAGCAGCCCCAACCCGGGACAGGGGATGGGCCTTTACAATGAGCAGTTCTTC. Amino acid sequence: CASSPNPGQGMGLYNEQFF.

The sample holds a few counts of this clonotype. V is TRBV7-9 and J is TRBJ2-7; no firm D call. The ends were cut back, 5 bases at V and 3 bases at J, with 14 bases in the middle. Germline lookup yields CDR1 SEHNR and CDR2 FQNEAQ (reference sequence). The length of the CDR3 is 14 residues. The CDR3 reads CASSPSDGNYEQYV. Written as DNA, the CDR3 is TGTGCCAGCAGCCCATCGGACGGCAACTACGAGCAGTACGTC.

This clonotype was counted a few times. The genes are TRBV4-2 and TRBJ1-2; D is undetermined. V was trimmed by 0 bases and J by 4 bases, leaving 15 bases between them. CDR1 is LGHNA, CDR2 YNFKEQ, per germline. This CDR3 has 16 amino acids. Here the CDR3 DNA reads TGTGCCAGCAGCCAAGATACGCAGATTCTACCCTATGGCTACACCTTC. Protein product: CASSQDTQILPYGYTF.

This clonotype was recorded a few times. The rearrangement links TRBV6-6 to TRBJ2-1; 9 nucleotides align to TRBD2. The CDR3 is 15 residues long. V trimming: 6 bases; J trimming: 10 bases; junction bases outside the gene matches: 13. Germline V lookup: CDR1 MNHNY, CDR2 SVGAGI (reference sequence). CDR3 sequence (DNA): TGTGCCAGCAGACCGAATATAGCGGGGGCCGGGGAGCAGTTCTTC. Amino acids: CASRPNIAGAGEQFF.

This clonotype has a count of ten or more. The chain couples TRBV24-1 to TRBJ2-2; D perhaps matches TRBD1 (6 bases). CDR3 size: 14 residues. Germline V CDR1 and CDR2: KGHDR, SFDVKD. V was pared by 3 bases and J by 5 bases, with 9 bases between. For the CDR3, the DNA is TGTGCCACCAGTGATACAGGGCTTACCGGGGAGCTGTTTTTT. This encodes CATSDTGLTGELFF.

This sequence joins TRBV7-3 and TRBJ2-3; the D gene is possibly TRBD2 (5 bases). Germline lookup yields CDR1 SGHTA and CDR2 FQGTGA. The CDR3 is 14 residues long. With 0 bases removed from V and 2 bases from J, the gap between germline ends came to 6 bases. Here the CDR3 DNA reads TGTGCCAGCAGCTTAACAGGACTCACAGATACGCAGTATTTT. It specifies CASSLTGLTDTQYF.

This clonotype was recorded at least ten times. This rearrangement joins TRBV5-1 to TRBJ2-7; D remains ambiguous. The CDR3 is 14 amino acids. Between the trimmed V and J ends, which lost 2 bases and 2 bases, there was a span of 11 bases. CDR1 SGHRS and CDR2 YFSETQ come from the germline V gene. CDR3 nucleotides: TGCGCCAGCAGCTTTACAAATCCGGCCTACGAGCAGTACTTC. Encoded protein: CASSFTNPAYEQYF.

This clonotype has only a few counts. This chain uses TRBV9 with TRBJ2-7; 9 positions match TRBD2. The CDR3 has 16 amino acids. Germline loops: CDR1 SGDLS, CDR2 YYNGEE. The J segment lost 0 bases and the V segment lost 0 bases, leaving 4 bases of the junction unmatched. CDR3 residues: CASSVGGGGDSYEQYV. DNA of the CDR3: TGTGCCAGCAGCGTAGGAGGCGGGGGGGACTCCTACGAGCAGTACGTC.

This clonotype was counted a few times. The chain carries TRBV5-1 and TRBJ1-1, with 9 bases fitting TRBD1. The germline V gene encodes CDR1 SGHRS and CDR2 YFSETQ. The CDR3 has 15 residues. Unmatched junction bases numbered 5, after V lost 4 bases and J lost 1 base. CDR3 nucleotides: TGCGCCAGCAGCCCGGAGGGACAGGGGAACACTGAAGCTTTCTTT. Its protein is CASSPEGQGNTEAFF.

On this clonotype itself: This may be a read error: a much more frequent sequence differs by one nucleotide. The chain recombines TRBV29-1 with TRBJ2-3; D uncertain. The germline gives CDR1 SQVTM, CDR2 ANQGSEA. Deletions cut 2 bases from V and 1 base from J, with 4 bases between. The CDR3 runs to 12 residues. CDR3 nucleotide sequence: TGCAGCGTTGAAAGGGGCACAGATACGCAGTATTTT. Translating gives CSVERGTDTQYF.

V is TRBV6-5 and J is TRBJ1-5, with 9 positions matching TRBD1. The junction had 5 bases not matched to a gene; V was cut back by 6 bases and J by 2 bases. CDR3 length equals 15 residues. Germline CDR1 and CDR2: MNHEY and SVGAGI. The CDR3 bases are TGTGCCAGCAGAAAACAGGGGGCGGGCAATCAGCCCCAGCATTTT. Protein product: CASRKQGAGNQPQHF.